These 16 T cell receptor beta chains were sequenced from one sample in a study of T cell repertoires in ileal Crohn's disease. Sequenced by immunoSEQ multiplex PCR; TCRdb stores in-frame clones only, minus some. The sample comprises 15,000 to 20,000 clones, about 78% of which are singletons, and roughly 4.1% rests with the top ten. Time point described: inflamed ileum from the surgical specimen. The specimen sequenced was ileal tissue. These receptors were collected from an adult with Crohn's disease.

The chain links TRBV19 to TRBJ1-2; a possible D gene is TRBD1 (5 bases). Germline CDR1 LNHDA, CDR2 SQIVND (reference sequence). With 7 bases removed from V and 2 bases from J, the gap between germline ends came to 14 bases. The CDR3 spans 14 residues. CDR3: CASTSGTENYGYTF. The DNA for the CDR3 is TGTGCCAGTACCTCGGGGACGGAGAACTATGGCTACACCTTC. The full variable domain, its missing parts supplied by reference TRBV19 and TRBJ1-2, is DGGITQSPKYLFRKEGQNVTLSCEQNLNHDAMYWYRQDPGQGLRLIYYSQIVNDFQKGDIAEGYSVSREKKESFPLTVTSAQKNPTAFYLCASTSGTENYGYTFGSGTRLTVV.

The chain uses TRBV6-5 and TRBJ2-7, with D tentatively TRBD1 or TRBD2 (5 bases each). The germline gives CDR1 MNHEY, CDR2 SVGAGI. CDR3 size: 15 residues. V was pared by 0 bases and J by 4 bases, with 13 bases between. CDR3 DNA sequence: TGTGCCAGCAGTTACTCTCGGGACGGAACATACGAGCAGTACTTC. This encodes CASSYSRDGTYEQYF.

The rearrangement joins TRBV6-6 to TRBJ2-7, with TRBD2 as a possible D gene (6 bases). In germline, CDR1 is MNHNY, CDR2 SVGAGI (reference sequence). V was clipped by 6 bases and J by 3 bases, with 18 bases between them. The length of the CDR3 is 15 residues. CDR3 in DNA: TGTGCCAGCAGCCCCTTGGGGGGTAGCGGCTACGAGCAGTACTTC. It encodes CASSPLGGSGYEQYF.

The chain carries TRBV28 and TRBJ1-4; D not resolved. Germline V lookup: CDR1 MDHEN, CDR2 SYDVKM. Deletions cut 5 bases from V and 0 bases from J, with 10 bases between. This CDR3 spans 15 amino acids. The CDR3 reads CASSIREATNEKLFF. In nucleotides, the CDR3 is TGTGCCAGCAGTATTAGAGAGGCAACTAATGAAAAACTGTTTTTT.

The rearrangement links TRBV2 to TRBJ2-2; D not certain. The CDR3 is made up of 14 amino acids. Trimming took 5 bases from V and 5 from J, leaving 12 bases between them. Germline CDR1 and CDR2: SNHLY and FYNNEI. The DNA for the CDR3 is TGTGCCAGCAGTCGTAGTAGTTCAACCGGGGAGCTGTTTTTT. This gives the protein CASSRSSSTGELFF.

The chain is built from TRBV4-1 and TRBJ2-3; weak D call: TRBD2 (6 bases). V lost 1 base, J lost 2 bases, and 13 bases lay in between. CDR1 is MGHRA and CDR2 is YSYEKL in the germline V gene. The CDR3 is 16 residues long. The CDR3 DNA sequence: TGCGCCAGCAGCCAAGGTAGTGGGGGGTACACAGATACGCAGTATTTT. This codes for CASSQGSGGYTDTQYF.

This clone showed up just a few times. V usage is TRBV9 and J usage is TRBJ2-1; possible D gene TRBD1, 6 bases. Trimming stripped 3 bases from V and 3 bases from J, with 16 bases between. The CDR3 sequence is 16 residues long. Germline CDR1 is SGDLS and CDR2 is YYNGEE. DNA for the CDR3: TGTGCCAGCAGCGGAAACCGGGACACCGGCTACAATGAGCAGTTCTTC. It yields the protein CASSGNRDTGYNEQFF.

The CDR3 sequence is CASSYRGQGTYEQYF. DNA of the CDR3: TGTGCCAGCAGTTACCGGGGACAGGGTACCTACGAGCAGTACTTC. The chain recombines TRBV6-5 with TRBJ2-7, with 9 bases matching TRBD1. Germline V gives CDR1 MNHEY, CDR2 SVGAGI. This CDR3 is built from 15 residues. V was pared by 2 bases and J by 2 bases, with 4 bases of the junction left unmatched.

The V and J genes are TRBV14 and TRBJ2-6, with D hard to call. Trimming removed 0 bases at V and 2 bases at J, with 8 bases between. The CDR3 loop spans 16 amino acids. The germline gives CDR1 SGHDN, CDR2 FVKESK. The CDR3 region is CASSQEWETGANVLTF. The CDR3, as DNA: TGTGCCAGCAGCCAAGAATGGGAAACTGGGGCCAACGTCCTGACTTTC.

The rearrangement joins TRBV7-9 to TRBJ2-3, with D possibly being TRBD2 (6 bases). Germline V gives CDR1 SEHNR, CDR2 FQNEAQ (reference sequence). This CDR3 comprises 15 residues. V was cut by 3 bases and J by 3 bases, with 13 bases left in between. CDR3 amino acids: CASSLVEGRTDTQYF. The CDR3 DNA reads TGTGCCAGCAGCTTGGTGGAGGGACGGACAGATACGCAGTATTTT.

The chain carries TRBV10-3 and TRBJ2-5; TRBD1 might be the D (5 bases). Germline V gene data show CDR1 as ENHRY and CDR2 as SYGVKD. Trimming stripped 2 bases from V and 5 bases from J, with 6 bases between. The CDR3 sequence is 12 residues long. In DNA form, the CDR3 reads TGTGCCATCAGTGAGAGGGGTGAGACCCAGTACTTC. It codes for CAISERGETQYF.

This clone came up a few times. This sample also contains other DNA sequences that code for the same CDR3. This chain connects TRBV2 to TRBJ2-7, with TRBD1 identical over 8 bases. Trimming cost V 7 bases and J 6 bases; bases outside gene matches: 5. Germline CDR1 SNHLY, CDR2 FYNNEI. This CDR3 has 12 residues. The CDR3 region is CASTGTGSEQYF. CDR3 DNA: TGTGCCAGCACCGGGACAGGTAGCGAGCAGTACTTC.

The CDR3 DNA sequence: TGTGCCAGCAGTAGCCAGGGTGGGTACGAGCAGTACTTC. Its protein is CASSSQGGYEQYF. This chain connects TRBV2 to TRBJ2-7, with TRBD1 as a possible D gene (5 bases). The CDR3 loop spans 13 amino acids. The V end was cut by 5 bases, the J end by 4 bases, with 12 bases between. The germline V gene encodes CDR1 SNHLY and CDR2 FYNNEI.

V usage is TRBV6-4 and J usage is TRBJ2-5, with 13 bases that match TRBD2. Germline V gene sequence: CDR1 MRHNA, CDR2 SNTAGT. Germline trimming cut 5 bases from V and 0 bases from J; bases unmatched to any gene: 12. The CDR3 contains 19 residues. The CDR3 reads CASSQQLAGGIPNQETQYF. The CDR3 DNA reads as TGTGCCAGCAGTCAACAACTAGCGGGAGGGATCCCCAACCAAGAGACCCAGTACTTC.

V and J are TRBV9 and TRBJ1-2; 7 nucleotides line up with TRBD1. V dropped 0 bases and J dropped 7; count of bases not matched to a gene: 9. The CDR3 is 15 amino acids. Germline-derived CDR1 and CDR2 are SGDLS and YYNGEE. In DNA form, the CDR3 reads TGTGCCAGCAGCGTAGAGTCGGAGGGGGCGAGTGGCTACACCTTC. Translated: CASSVESEGASGYTF.

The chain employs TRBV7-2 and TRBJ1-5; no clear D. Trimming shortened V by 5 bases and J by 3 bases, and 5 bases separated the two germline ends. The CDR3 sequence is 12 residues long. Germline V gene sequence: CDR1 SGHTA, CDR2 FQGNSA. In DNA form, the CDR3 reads TGTGCCAGCAGCCCTTACAATCAGCCCCAGCATTTT. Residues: CASSPYNQPQHF. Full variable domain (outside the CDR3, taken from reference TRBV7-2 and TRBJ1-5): GAGVSQSPSNKVTEKGKDVELRCDPISGHTALYWYRQSLGQGLEFLIYFQGNSAPDKSGLPSDRFSAERTGGSVSTLTIQRTQQEDSAVYLCASSPYNQPQHFGDGTRLSIL.